This TCR beta chain was retrieved from a study of T cell responses to AZD1222 COVID-19 vaccine. At the level of the study: Whether given at about 4 or about 12 weeks, second doses were pooled.

The CDR3 covers 15 residues. Germline CDR1 reads SGHTA; CDR2 reads FQGNSA. The ends were cut back, 4 bases at V and 3 bases at J, with 13 bases in the middle. Points from the study as a whole: The span of vaccine-associated CD4 TCRs extended across spike, with dominance at 160-218 and 743-854. A mostly white British donor set with more females was recruited, and clonal diversity was possibly underestimated. Spike-specific TCR breadth and depth grew following two AZD1222 doses.

TCRdb's table, derived via immunoSEQ multiplex PCR, lists solely in-frame clones and lacks some. Of about 96,000 clones in the sample, about nine tenths were seen once. As concerns this clone: The target antigen is unknown.

The source of this sequence is an adult in good health. The starting material was peripheral blood, obtained on day 0 of AZD1222 vaccination. The chain links TRBV7-2 to TRBJ2-1; TRBD2 is a possible D gene (6 bases). The CDR3 DNA sequence: TGTGCCAGCAGCTCCATCCTGGACTACTACAATGAGCAGTTCTTC. This codes for CASSSILDYYNEQFF.